These 21 T cell receptor beta chains were all obtained from the same sample, sequenced in a study of control samples from healthy donors and cancer patients (TCRdb year 2020). Libraries were prepared through the immunoSEQ multiplex PCR assay. TCRdb re-hosts the immuneACCESS table, in-frame sequences only. Its copies lack some clones; in the studies checked, an unresolved V gene accounts for under half of them, and the cause for the rest is not known. This sample has roughly 34,000 clones in its table, and 85% to 90% of those were observed once. The ten top clones hold 1.5% to 2% of the sample. The sample taken for sequencing was PBMCs. Receptors were obtained from a woman aged 40 to 50 with lung cancer.

This clone is judged medium-sized. V is TRBV11-2 and J is TRBJ2-1; 8 positions agree with TRBD2. Germline assignment: CDR1 SGHAT and CDR2 FQNNGV. The CDR3 runs to 14 residues. The V gene end was trimmed by 5 bases and the J gene end by 7 bases; junction bases not matched to a gene: 7. For the CDR3, the DNA is TGTGCCAGCAGCCACGGGGGGGCCGGGAATGAGCAGTTCTTC. Its protein product is CASSHGGAGNEQFF. The full variable domain, completed using reference TRBV11-2 and TRBJ2-1, is EAGVAQSPRYKIIEKRQSVAFWCNPISGHATLYWYQQILGQGPKLLIQFQNNGVVDDSQLPKDRFSAERLKGVDSTLKIQPAKLEDSAVYLCASSHGGAGNEQFFGPGTRLTVL.

The chain recombines TRBV24-1 with TRBJ2-1; D not resolved. Germline CDR1 KGHDR, CDR2 SFDVKD. V was trimmed by 3 bases and J by 5 bases, leaving 7 bases between them. This CDR3 spans 13 amino acids. The CDR3 nucleotides are TGTGCCACCAGTGATAGGCCAGACAATGAGCAGTTCTTC. Encoded protein: CATSDRPDNEQFF.

V is TRBV4-2 and J is TRBJ2-2, with D perhaps being TRBD1 or TRBD2 (5 bases each). Germline loops: CDR1 LGHNA, CDR2 YNFKEQ. V was pared by 3 bases and J by 1 base, with 12 bases between. This CDR3 spans 16 amino acids. CDR3 sequence (DNA): TGTGCCAGCAGCCACATAGGTGGGGGGAACACCGGGGAGCTGTTTTTT. Its translation is CASSHIGGGNTGELFF.

This chain links TRBV7-8 with TRBJ1-4, with 9 positions matching TRBD1. CDR3 length equals 15 residues. CDR1 is SGHVS, CDR2 FQNEAQ, per germline. V lost 5 bases and J lost 7; bases outside the gene matches: 8. The CDR3 reads CASSGSGTGPEKLFF. CDR3 sequence (DNA): TGTGCCAGCAGCGGAAGTGGGACAGGGCCTGAAAAACTGTTTTTT.

The chain employs TRBV6-6 and TRBJ2-1, with TRBD1 matching over 8 bases. Germline CDR1 and CDR2: MNHNY and SVGAGI (reference sequence). V lost 10 bases to trimming and J lost 8 bases; unmatched junction nucleotides: 13. This CDR3 contains 14 residues. CDR3 nucleotide sequence: TGTGCCACGGAAGGACAGGGTTCAGACGATGAGCAGTTCTTC. It encodes CATEGQGSDDEQFF.

V gene TRBV11-1 combines with J gene TRBJ2-1; 8 bases match TRBD2. Germline CDR1 SGHAT, CDR2 FQDESV (reference sequence). The CDR3 is 14 amino acids. The ends lost 5 bases at V and 7 bases at J; junction bases unmatched: 7. CDR3: CASSPGGARNEQFF. The CDR3 DNA follows: TGTGCCAGCAGCCCCGGGGGGGCGAGAAATGAGCAGTTCTTC. The full variable domain, with the rest looked up from reference TRBV11-1 and TRBJ2-1, is EAEVAQSPRYKITEKSQAVAFWCDPISGHATLYWYRQILGQGPELLVQFQDESVVDDSQLPKDRFSAERLKGVDSTLKIQPAELGDSAMYLCASSPGGARNEQFFGPGTRLTVL.

The chain employs TRBV5-8 and TRBJ2-1, with TRBD1 as a possible D gene (5 bases). Germline loops: CDR1 SGHTS, CDR2 YDEGEE. There are 15 residues in the CDR3. V was shortened by 4 bases and J by 0 bases, with 11 bases between the two germline ends. The CDR3 spells CASSPRQSSYNEQFF. DNA for the CDR3: TGTGCCAGCAGCCCACGACAGAGCTCCTACAATGAGCAGTTCTTC.

The chain employs TRBV9 and TRBJ1-2, with 7 bases aligning to TRBD1. CDR1 is SGDLS, CDR2 YYNGEE, per germline. V was pared by 5 bases and J by 4 bases, with 5 bases of the junction left unmatched. The CDR3 totals 13 residues. The CDR3 DNA reads TGTGCCAGCAGGTCCGACAGGGCCTATGGCTACACCTTC. This translates into CASRSDRAYGYTF.

This sequence joins TRBV5-1 and TRBJ1-2; the D is unclear. In germline, CDR1 is SGHRS, CDR2 YFSETQ. V was cut by 0 bases and J by 1 base, with 7 bases left in between. CDR3 size: 14 residues. Here the CDR3 reads CASSLDGSNYGYTF. DNA of the CDR3: TGCGCCAGCAGCTTGGACGGCAGTAACTATGGCTACACCTTC.

This chain joins TRBV6-2 or TRBV6-3 and TRBJ2-2, with 7 bases aligning to TRBD2. Trimming cost V 5 bases and J 7 bases; bases outside gene matches: 4. Per the germline V gene, CDR1 is MNHEY and CDR2 is SVGEGT. The CDR3 sequence is 13 residues long. The chain's CDR3 is CASSVTSVGELFF. CDR3 DNA: TGTGCCAGCAGTGTCACTAGCGTCGGGGAGCTGTTTTTT.

The chain combines TRBV7-6 with TRBJ2-5, with D unresolved. Germline V gives CDR1 SGHVS, CDR2 FNYEAQ. This CDR3 has 16 amino acids. The germline V and J ends were trimmed by 2 bases and 5 bases, with 18 bases remaining between them. The CDR3 sequence is CASSLTQAVPMETQYF. DNA of the CDR3: TGTGCCAGCAGCTTAACGCAGGCTGTCCCAATGGAGACCCAGTACTTC.

The rearrangement links TRBV6-6 to TRBJ2-2, with D perhaps TRBD1 or TRBD2 (5 bases each). V dropped 7 bases and J dropped 4 bases, with 16 bases sitting between them. Germline-derived CDR1 and CDR2 are MNHNY and SVGAGI (reference sequence). This CDR3 comprises 15 residues. CDR3 DNA: TGTGCCAGCACGTTGAAGCATGGGGGCACCGGGGAGCTGTTTTTT. Translated: CASTLKHGGTGELFF.

The rearrangement links TRBV18 to TRBJ2-7; D may match TRBD1 or TRBD2 (6 bases each). V was pared by 3 bases and J by 3 bases, with 12 bases between. The germline CDR1 and CDR2 sequences are KGHSH and LQKENI. The CDR3 has 14 residues. The CDR3 nucleotides are TGTGCCAGCTCACCGGTCGGGGGCGACTACGAGCAGTACTTC. This sequence encodes CASSPVGGDYEQYF. Drawing the rest from reference TRBV18 and TRBJ2-7, the complete variable domain is NAGVMQNPRHLVRRRGQEARLRCSPMKGHSHVYWYRQLPEEGLKFMVYLQKENIIDESGMPKERFSAEFPKEGPSILRIQQVVRGDSAAYFCASSPVGGDYEQYFGPGTRLTVT.

V gene TRBV13 combines with J gene TRBJ2-3, with 10 nucleotides matching TRBD2. With 2 bases clipped from V and 9 bases from J, the junction kept 11 bases outside the gene matches. The CDR3 loop spans 16 amino acids. Germline CDR1 and CDR2: PRHDT and FYEKMQ (reference sequence). The CDR3 sequence is CASSLTLAGYVQTQYF. CDR3 sequence (DNA): TGTGCCAGCAGCTTAACACTAGCGGGGTACGTTCAGACGCAGTATTTT.

This chain uses TRBV6-4 with TRBJ2-3; TRBD2 agrees at 11 bases. Trimming removed 8 bases from V and 1 base from J; junction bases left unmatched: 5. Germline CDR1 reads MRHNA; CDR2 reads SNTAGT. The CDR3 has 15 amino acids. The CDR3, as DNA: TGTGCCAGCGGGCAGACTAGCGGGGGCACAGATACGCAGTATTTT. Its translation: CASGQTSGGTDTQYF.

The rearrangement links TRBV9 to TRBJ1-3; D ambiguous. This CDR3 is built from 15 residues. The germline CDR1 and CDR2 sequences are SGDLS and YYNGEE. V lost 3 bases and J 7 bases, leaving 17 bases between the germline ends. The CDR3: CASSGRRERENTIYF. CDR3 sequence (DNA): TGTGCCAGCAGCGGACGGAGGGAAAGAGAGAACACCATATATTTT. Looking up the rest from reference TRBV9 and TRBJ1-3 gives the full variable domain: DSGVTQTPKHLITATGQRVTLRCSPRSGDLSVYWYQQSLDQGLQFLIQYYNGEERAKGNILERFSAQQFPDLHSELNLSSLELGDSALYFCASSGRRERENTIYFGEGSWLTVV.

This clone occurred a few times. The V and J genes are TRBV5-1 and TRBJ2-5, with TRBD2 matching 8 bases. This CDR3 comprises 16 residues. V shed 4 bases, J shed 3 bases, and the junction held 11 bases outside the gene matches. CDR1 is SGHRS, CDR2 YFSETQ, per germline. The DNA of the CDR3 is TGCGCCAGCAGCCACATGTTAGCGGGGAAAGAAGAGACCCAGTACTTC. This translates into CASSHMLAGKEETQYF. Full variable domain (missing parts from reference TRBV5-1 and TRBJ2-5): KAGVTQTPRYLIKTRGQQVTLSCSPISGHRSVSWYQQTPGQGLQFLFEYFSETQRNKGNFPGRFSGRQFSNSRSEMNVSTLELGDSALYLCASSHMLAGKEETQYFGPGTRLLVL.

This chain links TRBV9 with TRBJ2-5, with D tentatively TRBD1 (5 bases). Germline loops: CDR1 SGDLS, CDR2 YYNGEE. Trimming took 0 bases from V and 0 from J, leaving 15 bases between them. CDR3 length: 17 amino acids. The CDR3 sequence: CASSVEGALSYQETQYF. The CDR3 DNA sequence: TGTGCCAGCAGCGTAGAAGGGGCCCTTTCGTACCAAGAGACCCAGTACTTC.

The V call is TRBV5-1, the J call TRBJ2-1; D is possibly TRBD1 (5 bases). The CDR3 spans 15 residues. V lost 4 bases to trimming and J lost 0 bases, with 11 bases between them. The germline V gene encodes CDR1 SGHRS and CDR2 YFSETQ. CDR3 protein: CASSGAASSYNEQFF. The CDR3 DNA reads TGCGCCAGCAGCGGGGCCGCGAGCTCCTACAATGAGCAGTTCTTC.

This clone was counted a single time. The rearrangement links TRBV28 to TRBJ2-7; possible D gene TRBD2, 5 bases. This CDR3 has 14 amino acids. Trimming shortened V by 2 bases and J by 0 bases, and 8 bases separated the two germline ends. Germline loops: CDR1 MDHEN, CDR2 SYDVKM. Here the CDR3 DNA reads TGTGCCAGCAGTTTAGAGGGCTACTCCTACGAGCAGTACTTC. It specifies CASSLEGYSYEQYF.

The CDR3 sequence is CASSLLGALGNTIYF. The CDR3 bases are TGCGCCAGCAGCTTGTTGGGGGCGCTCGGAAACACCATATATTTT. J is TRBJ1-3 and V is TRBV5-1; maybe TRBD1 (6 bases). This CDR3 contains 15 residues. Trimming removed 1 base from V and 4 bases from J, with 12 bases in between. The V gene's germline CDR1 is SGHRS and CDR2 YFSETQ. The full variable domain, rest sourced from reference TRBV5-1 and TRBJ1-3, is KAGVTQTPRYLIKTRGQQVTLSCSPISGHRSVSWYQQTPGQGLQFLFEYFSETQRNKGNFPGRFSGRQFSNSRSEMNVSTLELGDSALYLCASSLLGALGNTIYFGEGSWLTVV.